This TCR beta chain was recorded in a study of cytomegalovirus exposure and HLA in healthy donors. Study as a whole: Of the donors genotyped, 398 in all, over 80% fell in the Caucasian-associated ancestry cluster.

Healthy bone marrow donors formed the donor group. The PCR ran on 60 Vbeta and 13 Jbeta primers. TCRdb's table, derived via immunoSEQ multiplex PCR, lists solely in-frame clones and lacks some. The repertoire holds approximately 100,000 clones, with around 79% as singletons. Study results and caveats: Most CMV-associated TCR beta chains were later found to appear HLA-restricted.

With respect to this clone: Its target is not known.

Unmatched junction bases numbered 10, after V lost 4 bases and J lost 5 bases. CDR3 length equals 16 residues. The germline gives CDR1 MRHNA, CDR2 SNTAGT. This TCR was recovered from a male donor in good health and CMV-seropositive. V usage is TRBV6-4 and J usage is TRBJ2-1; 8 positions match TRBD2. Sequenced: PBMCs. CDR3 nucleotide sequence: TGTGCCAGCAGTGTCCAAGCGGGGGATGGAAACAATGAGCAGTTCTTC. Its translation is CASSVQAGDGNNEQFF.